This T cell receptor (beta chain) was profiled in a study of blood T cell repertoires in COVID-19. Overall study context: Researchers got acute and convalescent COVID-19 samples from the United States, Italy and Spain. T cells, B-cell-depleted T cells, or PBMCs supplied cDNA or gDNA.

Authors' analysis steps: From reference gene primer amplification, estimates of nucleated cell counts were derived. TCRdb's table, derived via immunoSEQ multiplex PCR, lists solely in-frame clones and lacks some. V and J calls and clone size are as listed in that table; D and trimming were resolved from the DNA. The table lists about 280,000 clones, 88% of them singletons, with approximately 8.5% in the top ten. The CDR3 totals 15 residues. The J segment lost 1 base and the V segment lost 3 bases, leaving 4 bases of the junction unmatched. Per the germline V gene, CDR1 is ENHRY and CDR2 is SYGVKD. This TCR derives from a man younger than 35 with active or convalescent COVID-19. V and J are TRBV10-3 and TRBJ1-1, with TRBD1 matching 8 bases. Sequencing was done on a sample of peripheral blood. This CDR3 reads CAISDAGTGNTEAFF. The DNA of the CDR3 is TGTGCCATCAGTGACGCCGGGACAGGGAACACTGAAGCTTTCTTT.